This TCR beta chain was retrieved from a study of CXCR3-negative and CXCR3-positive naive CD8 T cells. This CDR3 is 16 amino acids long. CDR1 and CDR2 (germline): DFQATT, SNEGSKA (reference sequence). Study-wide results and limits: Across naive subsets, surface CD5 expression was comparable, and TCR strength was inferred from properties of the TRB CDR3. Expression of CXCR3 was partially reduced after cryopreservation, and fresh PBMCs were used in most assays.

Measured by frequency, this clonotype is medium-sized (0.01 to 0.1%). The antigen remains undetermined. Every CD8+ T cell subset underwent triplicate sorting at around 270,000 cells apiece. The authors prepared UMI-labeled TRB cDNA libraries by 5' RACE. No DNA is given; TCRdb re-called the 5' RACE reads and lists each CDR3 protein once. This table lists over 6,500 distinct CDR3 sequences. This TCR was sampled from a human donor in good health. Some clones in this sample may be carry-over from other donors' samples. The chain is built from TRBV20-1 and TRBJ2-1. Sequenced sample: naive CXCR3- CD8+ T cells from blood. The subset is: CD45RO-CCR7+CD27+CD95- naive CD8+ T cells lacking CXCR3 (TNR3-). CDR3 sequence: CSARDASGSSYNEQFF.